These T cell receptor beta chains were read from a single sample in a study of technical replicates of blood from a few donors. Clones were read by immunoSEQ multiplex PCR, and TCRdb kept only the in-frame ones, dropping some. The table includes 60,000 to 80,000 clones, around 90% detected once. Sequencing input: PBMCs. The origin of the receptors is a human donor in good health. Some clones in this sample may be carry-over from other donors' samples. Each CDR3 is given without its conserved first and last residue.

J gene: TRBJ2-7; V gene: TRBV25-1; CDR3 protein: ASSEFNSYEQY
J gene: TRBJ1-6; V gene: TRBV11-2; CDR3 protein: ASRLPGQRNSPLH
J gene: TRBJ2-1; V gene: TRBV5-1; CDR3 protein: ASSLASRANEQF
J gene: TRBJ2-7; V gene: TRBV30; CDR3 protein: AGGQGGEQY
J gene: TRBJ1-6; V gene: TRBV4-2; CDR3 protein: ASSQKRTVEYAPLH
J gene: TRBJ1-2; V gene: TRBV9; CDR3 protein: ASSVGGAGNYGYT
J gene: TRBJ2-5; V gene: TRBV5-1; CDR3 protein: ASSVGGSQETQY
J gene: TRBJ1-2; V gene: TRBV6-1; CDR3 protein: ASSEAARGYGYT
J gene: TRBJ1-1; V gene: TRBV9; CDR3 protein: ASSVVGTGDEAF
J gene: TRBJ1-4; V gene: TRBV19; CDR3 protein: ASSGQPTNEKLF
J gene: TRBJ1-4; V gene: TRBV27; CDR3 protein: ASSLVGGANEKLF
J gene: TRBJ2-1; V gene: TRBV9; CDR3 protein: ASSVVPGGANEQF
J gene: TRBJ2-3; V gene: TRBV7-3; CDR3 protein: ASSLSYTDTQY
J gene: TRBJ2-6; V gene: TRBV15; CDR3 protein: ATSRGQGADSGANVLT
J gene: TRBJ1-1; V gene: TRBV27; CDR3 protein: ASSLGQSRNTEAF
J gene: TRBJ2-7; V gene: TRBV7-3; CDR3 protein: ASSLTCLAGGPYEQY
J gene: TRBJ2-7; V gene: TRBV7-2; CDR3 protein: ASSPTRTNSDEQY
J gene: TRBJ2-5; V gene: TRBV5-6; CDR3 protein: ASSWTTSGVIIQY
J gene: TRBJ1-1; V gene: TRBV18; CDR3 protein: ASSTGIMNTEAF
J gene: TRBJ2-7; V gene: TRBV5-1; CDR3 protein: ASTEGGAREQY
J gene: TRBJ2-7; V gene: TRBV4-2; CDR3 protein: ASSQAPLAGAYEQY
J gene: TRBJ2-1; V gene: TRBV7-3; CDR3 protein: ASSGAGSNEQF
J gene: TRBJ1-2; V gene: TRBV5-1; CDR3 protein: ASSSLTGIAYGYT
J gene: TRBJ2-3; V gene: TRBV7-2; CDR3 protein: ASSPRDGDTQY
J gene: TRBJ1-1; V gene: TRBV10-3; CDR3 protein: AISVEGARTEAF
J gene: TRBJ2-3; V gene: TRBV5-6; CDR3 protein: ASSFGQGAADTQY
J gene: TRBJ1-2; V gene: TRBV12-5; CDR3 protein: ASGLDRGQAGYT